The present entry profiles one T cell receptor beta chain with its context. What it binds is not known. This entry comes from a study of breast tumors, draining lymph nodes, adjacent tissues. Study-wide points: Most tumor T cells seemingly derive from lymph node, then expand in tumor. Tumors had less TCR diversity than lymph nodes, more than nontumor tissue. Tumor T cell lymph node origin was a supported hypothesis, not proven. Luminal-like breast cancer showed significantly greater tumor-nontumor repertoire similarity than basal-like breast cancer did.

The CDR3 sequence is 13 residues long. From germline, CDR1 is SQVTM and CDR2 ANQGSEA. Trimming removed 4 bases at V and 4 bases at J, with 13 bases between. TCRdb independently ran MiXCR on the multiplex PCR reads; one entry per CDR3 protein. Of approximately 17,000 distinct CDR3 sequences detected, just under 45% appear once; the ten largest clones hold about an eighth. The sequence derives from a female donor with breast cancer. Some clones in this sample may be carry-over from other donors' samples. Sequenced sample: tumor-adjacent breast tissue. This chain joins TRBV29-1 and TRBJ1-2, with D possibly TRBD1 on 5 matching bases. CDR3 DNA: TGCAGCGTTGTGGGGACCCTTCCCTATGGCTACACCTTC. This codes for CSVVGTLPYGYTF.